This TCR beta chain is from a study of shared clonotypes between healthy human individuals. Only in-frame clones appear in the TCRdb table, and some are missing; sequencing was by immunoSEQ multiplex PCR. Of some 1,100,000 clones in the sample, 78% were seen once. Germline-derived CDR1 and CDR2 are SNHLY and FYNNEI. The CDR3 is 13 residues long. Trimming cost V 4 bases and J 6 bases, with 13 bases left between them. This TCR came from a man between 18 and 29 years old in good health. Some clones in this sample may be carry-over from other donors' samples. The chain joins TRBV2 to TRBJ2-7; D is possibly TRBD1 (5 bases). What was sequenced was memory CD4+ T cells from PBMCs. Subset given: CD45RA-negative fraction. The CDR3 DNA is TGTGCCAGCAGTGTTGTTAAGGGGCGCGAGCAGTACTTC. This sequence encodes CASSVVKGREQYF. Based on the CDR3 plus reference TRBV2 and TRBJ2-7, the full variable domain is EPEVTQTPSHQVTQMGQEVILRCVPISNHLYFYWYRQILGQKVEFLVSFYNNEISEKSEIFDDQFSVERPDGSNFTLKIRSTKLEDSAMYFCASSVVKGREQYFGPGTRLTVT.